This record looks at one T cell receptor (beta chain) sequence and its context. Its antigen is as yet unknown. The sample comes from a study of regulatory T cells in long-lasting Graves disease. Study results and caveats: TRBV28, TRBJ1-2 and TRBJ2-5 were segments that persistent disease favored.

Regarding time point: newly diagnosed GD, antithyroid drugs for less than 3 months. Following extraction of RNA from PBMCs, that RNA was used to make the TCR library. This CDR3 region has 15 residues. The V gene lost 4 bases and the J gene lost 8 bases, with 21 bases spanning the gap. The germline gives CDR1 SGHRS, CDR2 YFSETQ. In building TCR beta libraries, iRepertoire HTBI primers were used together with Arm-PCR of CDR3 regions. MiXCR was run by TCRdb on the multiplex PCR reads, yielding one entry per CDR3 protein. The repertoire has some 250,000 distinct CDR3 sequences, around 19% of them found once; the top ten carry 14%. This sample was shared with a second study, whose subject was T cells in Graves' hyperthyroidism and ophthalmopathy.

The receptor was derived from a woman in her thirties with Graves disease. The sequenced sample was peripheral blood mononuclear cells (PBMCs), obtained at new diagnosis, from a patient treated with antithyroid drugs. This chain links TRBV5-1 with TRBJ1-2, with D possibly being TRBD1 (5 bases). The CDR3 coding sequence is TGCGCCAGCAGCCAAGATTGGGAGGAAGCAGGGGGCTACACCTTC. It yields the protein CASSQDWEEAGGYTF. Together with reference TRBV5-1 and TRBJ1-2, the CDR3 gives the full variable domain: KAGVTQTPRYLIKTRGQQVTLSCSPISGHRSVSWYQQTPGQGLQFLFEYFSETQRNKGNFPGRFSGRQFSNSRSEMNVSTLELGDSALYLCASSQDWEEAGGYTFGSGTRLTVV.